This passage covers 2 T cell receptor beta chains from one sample sequenced in a study of Graves' ophthalmopathy and Graves' hyperthyroidism. RNA transcripts were the template, and TCR beta CDR3 regions were amplified from them. The library came from an HTBI-primed first-round RT-PCR and a second-round multiplex PCR. TCRdb reprocessed the multiplex PCR reads with MiXCR, giving one entry per CDR3 protein. Of 260,000 or so distinct CDR3 sequences listed, around 42% are singletons. Source material: peripheral blood. All receptors derive from an adult man with Graves' ophthalmopathy.

The sample holds a few counts of this clonotype. The chain has TRBV12-3 or TRBV12-4 and TRBJ1-1; 8 bases are a match to TRBD1. This CDR3 contains 14 residues. CDR3 loop: CASGPGQANTEAFF. CDR3 coding DNA: TGTGCTAGTGGTCCGGGACAGGCGAACACTGAAGCTTTCTTT.

As to this clonotype: One end of the junction does not line up with germline, which may come from a read error. V gene TRBV2 combines with J gene TRBJ2-2, with TRBD1 matching over 10 bases. Germline-derived CDR1 and CDR2 are SNHLY and FYNNEI. The CDR3 sequence is 17 residues long. The CDR3 loop reads CASSESGTGVDTGELFF. The CDR3 DNA reads as TGCGCCAGCAGTGAGTCGGGGACAGGGGTAGACACCGGGGAGCTGTTTTTT. Using reference TRBV2 and TRBJ2-2 for the parts outside the CDR3, the full variable domain is EPEVTQTPSHQVTQMGQEVILRCVPISNHLYFYWYRQILGQKVEFLVSFYNNEISEKSEIFDDQFSVERPDGSNFTLKIRSTKLEDSAMYFCASSESGTGVDTGELFFGEGSRLTVL.